The 19 T cell receptor beta chains below come from one sample, sequenced in a study of identical twins. TCRdb called the 5' RACE reads again in MiXCR, with one record for every CDR3 protein. The sample contains hundreds of thousands of distinct CDR3 sequences, approximately 20% of which appear only once. These data were also filed under a second study, of yellow fever vaccine responses in identical twins.

Sequencing was performed on CD4+ T cells sorted from blood. These TCRs come from a woman aged 18-29 years in good health.

This chain joins TRBV5-6 and TRBJ1-2, with 8 bases aligning to TRBD1. With V trimmed by 1 base and J by 6 bases, 8 bases remained unmatched. Germline V gene sequence: CDR1 SGHDT, CDR2 YYEEEE. This CDR3 has 15 amino acids. The CDR3 here is CASSLFGQGGNGYTF. The CDR3 nucleotides are TGTGCCAGCAGCTTGTTTGGACAGGGAGGGAATGGCTACACCTTC.

This clonotype was found a few times. The rearrangement uses TRBV6-2 or TRBV6-3 and TRBJ2-7; perhaps TRBD2 as D (5 bases). The germline V gene encodes CDR1 MNHEY and CDR2 SVGEGT. The CDR3 has 13 residues. V was trimmed by 6 bases and J by 7 bases, leaving 16 bases between them. CDR3 sequence reads: CASRTSGVREQYF. Written as DNA, the CDR3 is TGTGCCAGCAGAACCAGCGGTGTTAGGGAGCAGTACTTC.

The chain has TRBV10-2 and TRBJ2-7; TRBD1 is a possible D gene (6 bases). Germline CDR1 is WSHSY and CDR2 is SAAADI. Trimming removed 4 bases at V and 3 bases at J, with 10 bases between. This CDR3 is built from 13 residues. CDR3 region: CASSATGIYEQYV. Here the CDR3 DNA reads TGCGCCAGCAGTGCTACAGGGATCTACGAGCAGTACGTC.

The chain couples TRBV18 to TRBJ2-5; a possible D gene is TRBD1 (6 bases). This CDR3 spans 15 amino acids. Per germline, CDR1 KGHSH and CDR2 LQKENI. The V gene lost 0 bases and the J gene lost 5 bases, with 13 bases spanning the gap. The CDR3 coding sequence is TGTGCCAGCTCACCACCGGTGAGGGGGAAGGAGACCCAGTACTTC. Translating it yields CASSPPVRGKETQYF.

This clonotype has only a few counts. The V call is TRBV5-1, the J call TRBJ2-3; D gene ambiguous. From germline, CDR1 is SGHRS and CDR2 YFSETQ. This CDR3 region has 15 residues. The germline V and J ends were trimmed by 0 bases and 5 bases, with 13 bases remaining between them. The CDR3 loop is CASSLGPPHGDTQYF. The CDR3 DNA reads TGCGCCAGCAGCTTGGGTCCACCGCACGGAGATACGCAGTATTTT.

This chain uses TRBV11-2 with TRBJ2-1, with 9 bases that match TRBD1. The CDR3 sequence is 17 residues long. The germline gives CDR1 SGHAT, CDR2 FQNNGV. Unmatched junction bases numbered 10, after V lost 0 bases and J lost 7 bases. The CDR3 protein is CASSLDLGLDRGNEQFF. The CDR3, as DNA: TGTGCCAGCAGCTTAGATTTGGGCCTGGACAGGGGAAATGAGCAGTTCTTC.

The table lists this clonotype with a few counts. This chain links TRBV27 with TRBJ2-1; 7 bases fit TRBD2. V shed 2 bases and J 5 bases; nucleotides not matched to a gene: 9. From germline, CDR1 is MNHEY and CDR2 SMNVEV (reference sequence). The CDR3 runs 16 residues. The CDR3 nucleotides read TGTGCCAGCAGTTTACTCGGGGGGAGGACTGACAATGAGCAGTTCTTC. As protein: CASSLLGGRTDNEQFF.

This clonotype has a count of ten or more. The rearrangement links TRBV2 to TRBJ2-1; 7 nucleotides line up with TRBD2. Trimming cost V 7 bases and J 4 bases; bases outside gene matches: 10. The CDR3 length is 15 residues. The germline gives CDR1 SNHLY, CDR2 FYNNEI. The CDR3 spells CASTGGRGSYNEQFF. The CDR3 coding sequence is TGTGCCAGCACCGGCGGGCGGGGGAGTTACAATGAGCAGTTCTTC.

This clonotype turned up a few times. The chain links TRBV7-2 to TRBJ2-3; D is perhaps TRBD2 (6 bases). The CDR3 extends over 15 amino acids. V was trimmed by 3 bases and J by 3 bases, leaving 13 bases between them. Germline V gene sequence: CDR1 SGHTA, CDR2 FQGNSA. The CDR3 sequence: CASSFRAAGTDTQYF. CDR3 sequence (DNA): TGTGCCAGCAGCTTTCGAGCGGCGGGGACAGATACGCAGTATTTT.

This clonotype was observed at least ten times. The genes are TRBV3-1 and TRBJ1-1; D remains unclear. The ends were cut back, 0 bases at V and 0 bases at J, with 8 bases in the middle. The CDR3 runs 15 residues. Germline V CDR1 and CDR2: LGHDT, YNNKEL (reference sequence). CDR3 DNA sequence: TGTGCCAGCAGCCAAGATGGTAGAGTGAACACTGAAGCTTTCTTT. The encoded protein is CASSQDGRVNTEAFF.

This chain links TRBV10-3 with TRBJ2-7; no definite D call. Trimming shortened V by 3 bases and J by 1 base, and 4 bases separated the two germline ends. CDR1 ENHRY and CDR2 SYGVKD come from the germline V gene. The CDR3 runs 12 residues. The CDR3 here is CAISDRSYEQYF. CDR3 coding DNA: TGTGCCATCAGTGACCGGTCCTACGAGCAGTACTTC.

The V gene is TRBV10-3, the J gene TRBJ1-5; TRBD1 aligns across 8 bases. V dropped 0 bases and J dropped 4; count of bases not matched to a gene: 5. The CDR3 has 16 residues. Germline V gene lookup returns CDR1 ENHRY and CDR2 SYGVKD. Written as DNA, the CDR3 is TGTGCCATCAGTGAGTCAAGGACAGGGTTTAATCAGCCCCAGCATTTT. The encoded protein is CAISESRTGFNQPQHF.

This clonotype was detected ten times or more. The rearrangement joins TRBV5-1 to TRBJ2-1, with a possible D match to TRBD2 (6 bases). The CDR3 contains 16 residues. The germline CDR1 and CDR2 sequences are SGHRS and YFSETQ. The V end lost 0 bases, the J end lost 0 bases, and 10 bases lay between the germline ends. CDR3 sequence: CASSLVAVSSYNEQFF. CDR3 DNA: TGCGCCAGCAGCTTGGTAGCGGTGAGCTCCTACAATGAGCAGTTCTTC.

V and J are TRBV5-6 and TRBJ2-2; D may match TRBD1 or TRBD2 (6 bases each). Germline V gives CDR1 SGHDT, CDR2 YYEEEE. The CDR3 consists of 16 residues. The V end lost 3 bases, the J end lost 4 bases, and 16 bases lay between the germline ends. CDR3 residues: CASSSIKGGSTGELFF. As DNA, the CDR3 is TGTGCCAGCAGCTCCATAAAGGGGGGTTCCACCGGGGAGCTGTTTTTT.

V and J are TRBV12-3 or TRBV12-4 and TRBJ2-7; possibly TRBD1 for D (6 bases). This CDR3 has 14 amino acids. The ends were cut back, 1 base at V and 3 bases at J, with 10 bases in the middle. CDR3 nucleotide sequence: TGTGCCAGCAGTTTAGTGGACAGTGACTACGAGCAGTACTTC. Residues: CASSLVDSDYEQYF.

The genes are TRBV28 and TRBJ2-7; 9 bases map to TRBD2. The germline gives CDR1 MDHEN, CDR2 SYDVKM. CDR3 length: 15 residues. J lost 9 bases, V lost 3 bases, and 12 bases had no gene match. As DNA, the CDR3 is TGTGCCAGCAGTTTGGGCGGGGCTAGCGGGAAAACGCAGTACTTC. Its protein is CASSLGGASGKTQYF.

This clonotype was counted a few times. The chain couples TRBV20-1 to TRBJ1-1; 10 nucleotides match TRBD1. Germline CDR1 is DFQATT and CDR2 is SNEGSKA (reference sequence). The CDR3 consists of 19 residues. Germline trimming cut 0 bases from V and 3 bases from J; bases unmatched to any gene: 16. The CDR3 sequence: CSARDLFDGTGEGYTEAFF. The CDR3 DNA is TGCAGTGCTAGAGATTTATTTGATGGGACAGGGGAGGGGTACACTGAAGCTTTCTTT.

This rearrangement joins TRBV16 to TRBJ2-7; 8 positions agree with TRBD1. The V and J ends lost 2 bases and 5 bases, in that order; junction bases with no gene match: 5. The CDR3 contains 14 residues. Germline CDR1 KGHSY, CDR2 FQNENV. The CDR3 DNA reads TGTGCCAGCAGCCAAAGAGGACAGGGTAACGAGCAGTACGTC. It is translated as CASSQRGQGNEQYV.

This clonotype was recorded at least ten times. This sequence joins TRBV20-1 and TRBJ2-1, with D hard to call. V lost 3 bases and J lost 2, with 5 bases in between. Germline V lookup: CDR1 DFQATT, CDR2 SNEGSKA (reference sequence). The CDR3 consists of 12 residues. CDR3 coding DNA: TGCAGTGCTAGTGCAGCCTACAATGAGCAGTTCTTC. Translated, it gives CSASAAYNEQFF.